This TCR beta chain was identified during a study of blood T cell repertoires in COVID-19. Turning to the study itself: Sources were T cells, B-cell-depleted T cells, or PBMCs; the material itself was cDNA or gDNA.

The V and J ends lost 0 bases and 11 bases respectively, with 11 bases between them. This CDR3 comprises 14 residues. Germline V CDR1 and CDR2: MNHNY, SVGAGI (reference sequence). Per the study methods: Nucleated cell counts were estimated from reference gene primer amplification. The protocol was immunoSEQ multiplex PCR, while the TCRdb copy is restricted to in-frame clones and leaves out a portion. The DNA was the basis for D and trimming; V, J and clone size are from that table. The sample comprises 94,000 or so clones, 85% to 90% of which are singletons, and around 4.5% rests with the top ten. The chain recombines TRBV6-6 with TRBJ1-6; tentative D call: TRBD1 (5 bases). The TCR was taken from a woman older than 75 with active COVID-19. Sequenced: peripheral blood. The CDR3 coding sequence is TGTGCCAGCAGTTACTCGCCAGGACAAGCACCCCTCCACTTT. Protein: CASSYSPGQAPLHF.